Each of the 29 T cell receptor beta chains below was sequenced from the same sample in a study of T cell responses to AZD1222 COVID-19 vaccine. Assay: immunoSEQ multiplex PCR; the TCRdb copy retains only in-frame clones and omits some. The top ten hold 6.9% of the sample, which has 150,000 to 160,000 clones, 88% seen once. The sample consisted of peripheral blood, taken after recovery from COVID-19. The receptor source for this set is an adult who had recovered from COVID-19.

The gene calls are TRBV6-6 and TRBJ2-2, with 11 positions matching TRBD2. This CDR3 has 19 residues. Trimming took 5 bases from V and 3 from J; bases not matched to a gene: 14. CDR1 and CDR2 from the germline V gene are MNHNY and SVGAGI (reference sequence). CDR3 region: CASSQWRLAGGKDTGELFF. The CDR3 coding sequence is TGTGCCAGCAGTCAATGGAGGCTAGCGGGGGGTAAGGACACCGGGGAGCTGTTTTTT.

The V call is TRBV15, the J call TRBJ2-7; possible D gene TRBD1, 6 bases. Trimming pared 0 bases from V and 4 bases from J, leaving 10 bases between. The CDR3 is made up of 14 amino acids. Germline values: CDR1 LNHNV, CDR2 YYDKDF (reference sequence). The CDR3 spells CATSRDNRVYEQYF. The CDR3 DNA sequence: TGTGCCACCAGCAGAGATAACAGGGTTTACGAGCAGTACTTC.

The rearrangement uses TRBV28 and TRBJ2-7; D is unresolved. V lost 1 base and J 6 bases, leaving 7 bases between the germline ends. The germline gives CDR1 MDHEN, CDR2 SYDVKM. The CDR3 has 12 residues. DNA for the CDR3: TGTGCCAGCAGTTTATTCGGCCGCGAGCAGTACTTC. This translates into CASSLFGREQYF.

J is TRBJ2-2 and V is TRBV11-2, with 8 bases fitting TRBD2. Trimming took 1 base from V and 2 from J; bases not matched to a gene: 3. The CDR3 loop spans 16 amino acids. The germline gives CDR1 SGHAT, CDR2 FQNNGV. The CDR3 DNA reads as TGTGCCAGCAGCTTAGGACGGGGGGGAAACACCGGGGAGCTGTTTTTT. Translation: CASSLGRGGNTGELFF.

This clone appeared once. The CDR3 DNA sequence: TGCGCCAGCAGTGATCCTAGCGGGAGTGTAGATACGCAGTATTTT. Amino acids: CASSDPSGSVDTQYF. V usage is TRBV10-1 and J usage is TRBJ2-3; TRBD2 matches at 10 bases. Trimming at V came to 3 bases and at J to 5 bases, leaving 5 bases not matched to a gene. The CDR3 has 15 residues. Germline values: CDR1 WNHNN, CDR2 SYGVQD (reference sequence).

The chain recombines TRBV5-1 with TRBJ2-3, with 9 nucleotides matching TRBD1. The CDR3 is 18 residues long. Germline trimming cut 4 bases from V and 4 bases from J; bases unmatched to any gene: 16. Per the germline V gene, CDR1 is SGHRS and CDR2 is YFSETQ. This chain's CDR3 is CASSLFHSGTGFSDTQYF. The CDR3 coding sequence is TGCGCCAGCAGCCTATTCCATTCCGGGACAGGGTTTTCAGATACGCAGTATTTT.

The chain couples TRBV6-5 to TRBJ2-3, with TRBD2 identical over 8 bases. The CDR3 totals 14 residues. J was trimmed by 0 bases and V by 10 bases; bases with no gene match: 6. Germline assignment: CDR1 MNHEY and CDR2 SVGAGI. The CDR3 here is CAISAGVSTDTQYF. For the CDR3, the DNA is TGTGCCATCTCAGCGGGGGTTAGCACAGATACGCAGTATTTT.

V usage is TRBV7-9 and J usage is TRBJ1-1; weak D call: TRBD1 (6 bases). The CDR3 sequence is 14 residues long. Germline CDR1 reads SEHNR; CDR2 reads FQNEAQ (reference sequence). Deletions cut 2 bases from V and 7 bases from J, with 14 bases between. DNA for the CDR3: TGTGCCAGCAGCTTATTTGTGGGGGCAGATGAAGCTTTCTTT. It encodes CASSLFVGADEAFF.

This clone was observed once. V gene TRBV7-9 combines with J gene TRBJ2-4; maybe TRBD2 (6 bases). CDR1 is SEHNR, CDR2 FQNEAQ, per germline (reference sequence). Trimming stripped 1 base from V and 0 bases from J, with 10 bases between. This CDR3 has 16 amino acids. This CDR3 reads CASSLGREVAKNIQYF. DNA for the CDR3: TGTGCCAGCAGCTTAGGGAGGGAGGTAGCCAAAAACATTCAGTACTTC. Variable domain in full (rest from reference TRBV7-9 and TRBJ2-4): DTGVSQNPRHKITKRGQNVTFRCDPISEHNRLYWYRQTLGQGPEFLTYFQNEAQLEKSRLLSDRFSAERPKGSFSTLEIQRTEQGDSAMYLCASSLGREVAKNIQYFGAGTRLSVL.

The V and J genes are TRBV28 and TRBJ1-2; D remains unclear. This CDR3 has 14 residues. V lost 7 bases, J lost 2 bases, and 14 bases lay in between. Germline lookup yields CDR1 MDHEN and CDR2 SYDVKM. Here the CDR3 reads CASIQEQKNYGYTF. Here the CDR3 DNA reads TGTGCCAGCATTCAGGAGCAGAAGAACTATGGCTACACCTTC.

The gene calls are TRBV12-3 or TRBV12-4 and TRBJ1-2; D remains ambiguous. V gave up 7 bases and J gave up 8 bases, with 14 bases separating them. This CDR3 is built from 12 residues. In DNA form, the CDR3 reads TGTGCCAGCACCTCCGTGGATCGAGGCTACACCTTC. This gives the protein CASTSVDRGYTF.

The chain employs TRBV6-5 and TRBJ2-7; D is tentatively TRBD1 or TRBD2 (6 bases each). V shed 6 bases and J shed 4 bases, with 13 bases lying between them. Germline assignment: CDR1 MNHEY and CDR2 SVGAGI. The CDR3 contains 13 residues. The CDR3 nucleotides read TGTGCCAGCAGCACAGGGAGGTTATACGAGCAGTACTTC. It is translated as CASSTGRLYEQYF.

This clone has just a few counts. The genes are TRBV6-4 and TRBJ2-3; a weak D match, TRBD2 (7 bases). The germline V and J ends were trimmed by 2 bases and 2 bases, with 8 bases remaining between them. Germline V gives CDR1 MRHNA, CDR2 SNTAGT. This CDR3 comprises 14 residues. The CDR3 sequence: CASSDGGATDTQYF. CDR3 in DNA: TGTGCCAGCAGTGACGGGGGGGCCACAGATACGCAGTATTTT.

This chain connects TRBV2 to TRBJ2-7; D is unresolved. The CDR3 is 15 residues long. Germline V gene lookup returns CDR1 SNHLY and CDR2 FYNNEI. Between the trimmed V and J ends, which lost 0 bases and 5 bases, there was a span of 14 bases. The CDR3 DNA reads as TGTGCCAGCAGTGAAGCGCTACGGGTCCCACACGAGCAGTACTTC. Its protein is CASSEALRVPHEQYF. The entire variable domain, with the rest obtained from reference TRBV2 and TRBJ2-7, is as follows: EPEVTQTPSHQVTQMGQEVILRCVPISNHLYFYWYRQILGQKVEFLVSFYNNEISEKSEIFDDQFSVERPDGSNFTLKIRSTKLEDSAMYFCASSEALRVPHEQYFGPGTRLTVT.

The J gene is TRBJ2-5, the V gene TRBV5-1; 15 bases agree with TRBD2. Germline assignment: CDR1 SGHRS and CDR2 YFSETQ. The CDR3 covers 16 residues. V lost 3 bases to trimming and J lost 4 bases; unmatched junction nucleotides: 4. CDR3: CASSWGLAGGGETQYF. The DNA of the CDR3 is TGCGCCAGCAGCTGGGGACTAGCGGGAGGCGGAGAGACCCAGTACTTC.

As for this clone: This specimen includes other DNA sequences encoding the same CDR3. The chain carries TRBV19 and TRBJ2-1; 11 nucleotides agree with TRBD1. V dropped 3 bases and J dropped 4; count of bases not matched to a gene: 2. The CDR3 has 15 amino acids. The germline CDR1 and CDR2 sequences are LNHDA and SQIVND (reference sequence). The CDR3 region is CASSMGTGGYNEQFF. CDR3 bases: TGTGCCAGTAGTATGGGGACAGGGGGTTACAATGAGCAGTTCTTC.

V gene TRBV28 combines with J gene TRBJ1-1; no definite D call. The germline CDR1 and CDR2 sequences are MDHEN and SYDVKM. The CDR3 contains 11 residues. V was clipped by 6 bases and J by 2 bases, with 4 bases between them. The CDR3 is CASRANTEAFF. DNA of the CDR3: TGTGCCAGCAGGGCTAACACTGAAGCTTTCTTT. Variable domain in full (rest from reference TRBV28 and TRBJ1-1): DVKVTQSSRYLVKRTGEKVFLECVQDMDHENMFWYRQDPGLGLRLIYFSYDVKMKEKGDIPEGYSVSREKKERFSLILESASTNQTSMYLCASRANTEAFFGQGTRLTVV.

The CDR3 sequence: CASSFGPRAFF. CDR3 bases: TGTGCCAGCAGCTTTGGACCAAGGGCTTTCTTT. V gene TRBV7-2 combines with J gene TRBJ1-1; D unclear. There are 11 residues in the CDR3. Trimming removed 3 bases from V and 11 bases from J, with 10 bases in between. CDR1 is SGHTA and CDR2 is FQGNSA in the germline V gene.

This sequence joins TRBV19 and TRBJ2-1; D might be TRBD2 (6 bases). The CDR3 runs to 13 residues. Germline V lookup: CDR1 LNHDA, CDR2 SQIVND (reference sequence). The V and J ends lost 8 bases and 7 bases respectively, with 15 bases between them. The DNA of the CDR3 is TGTGCCAGTTCCATTTCTCGGGGGAATGAGCAGTTCTTC. Translated, it gives CASSISRGNEQFF.

This chain links TRBV5-4 with TRBJ1-4; the D gene is possibly TRBD1 (5 bases). V lost 1 base and J 0 bases, leaving 10 bases between the germline ends. Germline V CDR1 and CDR2: SGHNT, YYREEE (reference sequence). The CDR3 loop spans 16 amino acids. CDR3 coding DNA: TGTGCCAGCAGCTTGTCGGGGGGAGCAACTAATGAAAAACTGTTTTTT. This encodes CASSLSGGATNEKLFF.

The DNA of the CDR3 is TGTGCCAGCAGCCCCCTGGAAGGAGATACGCAGTATTTT. Translating gives CASSPLEGDTQYF. The rearrangement uses TRBV3-1 (or the pseudogene TRBV3-2) and TRBJ2-3; D is undetermined. This CDR3 spans 13 amino acids. V was cut by 4 bases and J by 5 bases, with 10 bases left in between. Germline V CDR1 and CDR2: LGHDT, YNNKEL (reference sequence).

The sample holds a few counts of this clone. As DNA, the CDR3 is TGTGCCAGCAGCGCGGGACAGGGGTTGGGCTACACCTTC. Protein: CASSAGQGLGYTF. The V and J genes are TRBV11-2 and TRBJ1-2; TRBD1 agrees at 10 bases. The junction had 5 bases not matched to a gene; V was cut back by 5 bases and J by 8 bases. This CDR3 is built from 13 residues. CDR1 SGHAT and CDR2 FQNNGV come from the germline V gene.

The chain carries TRBV16 and TRBJ1-1; 7 positions match TRBD1. Looked up from germline, CDR1 is KGHSY and CDR2 is FQNENV. The CDR3 is 15 residues long. Unmatched junction bases numbered 5, after V lost 0 bases and J lost 4 bases. This chain's CDR3 is CASSQSPAGGTEAFF. In nucleotides, the CDR3 is TGTGCCAGCAGCCAATCGCCCGCAGGGGGCACTGAAGCTTTCTTT.

The J gene is TRBJ1-2, the V gene TRBV7-2; 10 bases are a match to TRBD1. The V segment lost 5 bases and the J segment 8 bases; nucleotides outside the gene matches: 8. The CDR3 spans 14 residues. CDR1 and CDR2 (germline): SGHTA, FQGNSA. In DNA, the CDR3 is TGTGCCAGCAGCCAGCTCGGACAGGGGGAGGGCTACACCTTC. It specifies CASSQLGQGEGYTF.

The V call is TRBV28, the J call TRBJ2-7; 14 bases agree with TRBD2. Germline-derived CDR1 and CDR2 are MDHEN and SYDVKM. V lost 1 base to trimming and J lost 7 bases; unmatched junction nucleotides: 3. There are 15 residues in the CDR3. CDR3 sequence (DNA): TGTGCCAGCAGTTTATTGGGACTAGCGGGAGTTGAGCAGTACTTC. This translates into CASSLLGLAGVEQYF.

V is TRBV13 and J is TRBJ1-3; 8 bases map to TRBD1. With 3 bases clipped from V and 4 bases from J, the junction kept 8 bases outside the gene matches. Germline V gene sequence: CDR1 PRHDT, CDR2 FYEKMQ (reference sequence). This CDR3 is built from 16 residues. This CDR3 is CASSLRQGRGGNTIYF. The CDR3 DNA reads as TGTGCCAGCAGCTTGCGACAGGGGAGAGGGGGAAACACCATATATTTT.

The chain has TRBV4-2 and TRBJ1-2, with D maybe TRBD1 (5 bases). Germline CDR1 is LGHNA and CDR2 is YNFKEQ. This CDR3 is built from 15 residues. V was trimmed by 4 bases and J by 3 bases, leaving 15 bases between them. This CDR3 is CASSPILDSDYGYTF. The CDR3 DNA sequence: TGTGCCAGCAGCCCTATACTAGACAGCGACTATGGCTACACCTTC.

This chain uses TRBV12-3 or TRBV12-4 with TRBJ1-2; unclear D gene. V lost 6 bases and J 2 bases, leaving 4 bases between the germline ends. The CDR3 runs to 11 residues. The CDR3 spells CASSGNYGYTF. The CDR3 bases are TGTGCCAGCAGCGGGAACTATGGCTACACCTTC.

The V gene is TRBV5-4, the J gene TRBJ2-5; 7 bases fit TRBD2. CDR3 length: 15 amino acids. Unmatched junction bases numbered 9, after V lost 2 bases and J lost 5 bases. Germline CDR1 SGHNT, CDR2 YYREEE (reference sequence). In DNA form, the CDR3 reads TGTGCCAGCAGCTTTGAGCGGGGACCGGGGGAGACCCAGTACTTC. Amino acid sequence: CASSFERGPGETQYF.